These T cell receptor beta chains were read from a single sample in a study of blood T cell repertoires in COVID-19. Only in-frame clones appear in the TCRdb table, and some are missing; sequencing was by immunoSEQ multiplex PCR. The profile shows 130,000 to 150,000 clones, approximately 80% of them singletons. Sequenced material: peripheral blood. The receptors here all came from a woman older than 75 with acute or convalescent COVID-19. Each CDR3 is given with its conserved first and last residue. D genes are given only for firm matches. Size values are once, few and many counts, or a class for expanded clones, and some rows have none.

V gene: TRBV2; J gene: TRBJ2-5; clone size: NA; D gene: NA; CDR3 protein: CATAQNGLNQETQYF; CDR3 DNA: TGTGCCACGGCTCAGAACGGACTAAACCAAGAGACCCAGTACTTC
V gene: TRBV25-1; J gene: TRBJ1-2; clone size: NA; D gene: NA; CDR3 protein: CASSEIGGHYGYTF; CDR3 DNA: TGTGCCAGCAGTGAAATAGGAGGCCACTATGGCTACACCTTC
V gene: TRBV5-1; J gene: TRBJ2-3; clone size: NA; D gene: NA; CDR3 protein: CASSFGLQSDTQYF; CDR3 DNA: TGCGCCAGCAGCTTTGGGCTGCAGTCAGATACGCAGTATTTT
V gene: TRBV6-5; J gene: TRBJ2-5; clone size: NA; D gene: NA; CDR3 protein: CASFPGDTETQYF; CDR3 DNA: TGTGCCAGCTTCCCCGGGGATACCGAGACCCAGTACTTC
V gene: TRBV12-3/TRBV12-4; J gene: TRBJ2-7; clone size: NA; D gene: TRBD2; CDR3 protein: CASSTGGMYEQYF; CDR3 DNA: TGTGCCAGCAGTACCGGGGGGATGTACGAGCAGTACTTC
V gene: TRBV3-1/TRBV3-2; J gene: TRBJ1-2; clone size: NA; D gene: NA; CDR3 protein: CASSQDRVGGYGYTF; CDR3 DNA: TGTGCCAGCAGCCAAGACAGGGTCGGGGGGTATGGCTACACCTTC
V gene: TRBV3-1/TRBV3-2; J gene: TRBJ1-2; clone size: NA; D gene: NA; CDR3 protein: CASSQDVTGAYGYTF; CDR3 DNA: TGTGCCAGCAGCCAAGATGTCACAGGAGCCTATGGCTACACCTTC
V gene: TRBV28; J gene: TRBJ1-6; clone size: NA; D gene: NA; CDR3 protein: CASSSPHGGYNSPLHF; CDR3 DNA: TGTGCCAGCAGTTCCCCACACGGGGGATATAATTCACCCCTCCACTTT
V gene: TRBV7-2; J gene: TRBJ1-6; clone size: NA; D gene: NA; CDR3 protein: CASSLVTFSFEGEDSPLHF; CDR3 DNA: TGTGCCAGCAGCTTAGTCACCTTTTCATTTGAGGGAGAGGATTCACCCCTCCACTTT
V gene: TRBV20-1; J gene: TRBJ2-3; clone size: NA; D gene: TRBD2; CDR3 protein: CSASLLAGGGTDTQYF; CDR3 DNA: TGCAGTGCTAGTCTGCTAGCGGGGGGCGGCACAGATACGCAGTATTTT
V gene: TRBV5-1; J gene: TRBJ2-2; clone size: NA; D gene: NA; CDR3 protein: CASSFTANTGELFF; CDR3 DNA: TGCGCCAGCAGCTTTACAGCGAACACCGGGGAGCTGTTTTTT
V gene: TRBV5-1; J gene: TRBJ1-3; clone size: NA; D gene: NA; CDR3 protein: CASSLDTGTGNTIYF; CDR3 DNA: TGCGCCAGCAGCTTGGACACGGGGACTGGAAACACCATATATTTT
V gene: TRBV13; J gene: TRBJ2-7; clone size: NA; D gene: TRBD1; CDR3 protein: CASSKRQGTGEQYF; CDR3 DNA: TGTGCCAGCAGCAAGAGACAGGGGACAGGCGAGCAGTACTTC
V gene: TRBV4-1; J gene: TRBJ2-7; clone size: NA; D gene: NA; CDR3 protein: CASSQAGNSYEQYF; CDR3 DNA: TGCGCCAGCAGCCAAGCCGGGAACTCCTACGAGCAGTACTTC
V gene: TRBV5-4; J gene: TRBJ1-5; clone size: NA; D gene: NA; CDR3 protein: CASSRDNNQPQHF; CDR3 DNA: TGTGCCAGCAGCCGGGACAACAATCAGCCCCAGCATTTT
V gene: TRBV7-2; J gene: TRBJ2-1; clone size: once; D gene: TRBD2; CDR3 protein: CASSRLAGGPSSYNEQFF; CDR3 DNA: TGTGCCAGCAGTCGACTAGCGGGGGGTCCAAGCTCCTACAATGAGCAGTTCTTC
V gene: TRBV3-1/TRBV3-2; J gene: TRBJ2-1; clone size: NA; D gene: TRBD1; CDR3 protein: CASSQRDSGSYNEQFF; CDR3 DNA: TGTGCCAGCAGCCAGAGGGACAGTGGATCCTACAATGAGCAGTTCTTC
V gene: TRBV5-6; J gene: TRBJ2-2; clone size: NA; D gene: TRBD1; CDR3 protein: CASSLVPGGGGELFF; CDR3 DNA: TGTGCCAGCAGCTTGGTCCCAGGGGGCGGCGGGGAGCTGTTTTTT
V gene: TRBV5-4; J gene: TRBJ1-1; clone size: NA; D gene: NA; CDR3 protein: CASSFLAANTEAFF; CDR3 DNA: TGTGCCAGCAGCTTTCTAGCCGCGAACACTGAAGCTTTCTTT
V gene: TRBV10-3; J gene: TRBJ2-7; clone size: NA; D gene: NA; CDR3 protein: CAISDDPGLRYEQYF; CDR3 DNA: TGTGCCATCAGTGACGATCCGGGGTTGAGGTACGAGCAGTACTTC
V gene: TRBV6-5; J gene: TRBJ2-5; clone size: NA; D gene: TRBD2; CDR3 protein: CASRGLAGGQETQYF; CDR3 DNA: TGTGCCAGCAGGGGACTAGCGGGGGGCCAAGAGACCCAGTACTTC
V gene: TRBV3-1/TRBV3-2; J gene: TRBJ1-4; clone size: NA; D gene: NA; CDR3 protein: CASSQDRGRDGKLFF; CDR3 DNA: TGTGCCAGCAGCCAAGATAGGGGCAGGGATGGGAAACTGTTTTTT
V gene: TRBV29-1; J gene: TRBJ2-1; clone size: NA; D gene: TRBD2; CDR3 protein: CSVSGGDDEQFF; CDR3 DNA: TGCAGCGTTTCCGGGGGGGACGATGAGCAGTTCTTC
V gene: TRBV30; J gene: TRBJ1-6; clone size: NA; D gene: NA; CDR3 protein: CAWSAIRTARNSPLHF; CDR3 DNA: TGTGCCTGGAGTGCCATTCGGACAGCAAGAAATTCACCCCTCCACTTT
V gene: TRBV6-2/TRBV6-3; J gene: TRBJ1-4; clone size: NA; D gene: NA; CDR3 protein: CASSYPQGMANEKLFF; CDR3 DNA: TGTGCCAGCAGTTACCCGCAGGGAATGGCTAATGAAAAACTGTTTTTT
V gene: TRBV5-1; J gene: TRBJ1-4; clone size: NA; D gene: NA; CDR3 protein: CASSLVGGPNEKLFF; CDR3 DNA: TGCGCCAGCAGCTTGGTAGGGGGTCCTAATGAAAAACTGTTTTTT